This TCR beta chain appears in the sequencing data of a study of regulatory dendritic cells for organ transplantation. Notes on the study in general: Among resting subsets, memory CD8+ cells contained the most alloreactive clonotypes. The authors noted considerable between-person heterogeneity in alloreactive memory CD8+ cells.

Points on this clone: The antigen remains undetermined.

TCRdb keeps only in-frame clones here, not all; method: immunoSEQ multiplex PCR. The sample has some 40,000 clones, 90% to 95% seen once; the top ten hold around 0.12%. Sequencing was carried out using naive CD8+ T cells from blood. The subset here: CD45RA+ naive T cells. The receptor was isolated from a human donor in good health.

The CDR3 sequence is CASRLYLPTGYYGYTF. CDR3 sequence (DNA): TGTGCCTCCCGCTTATACCTACCCACAGGGTATTATGGCTACACCTTC. The chain links TRBV30 to TRBJ1-2, with D maybe TRBD1 (6 bases). The CDR3 consists of 16 residues. V lost 7 bases and J 5 bases, leaving 26 bases between the germline ends. The germline gives CDR1 GTSNPN, CDR2 SVGIG (reference sequence).